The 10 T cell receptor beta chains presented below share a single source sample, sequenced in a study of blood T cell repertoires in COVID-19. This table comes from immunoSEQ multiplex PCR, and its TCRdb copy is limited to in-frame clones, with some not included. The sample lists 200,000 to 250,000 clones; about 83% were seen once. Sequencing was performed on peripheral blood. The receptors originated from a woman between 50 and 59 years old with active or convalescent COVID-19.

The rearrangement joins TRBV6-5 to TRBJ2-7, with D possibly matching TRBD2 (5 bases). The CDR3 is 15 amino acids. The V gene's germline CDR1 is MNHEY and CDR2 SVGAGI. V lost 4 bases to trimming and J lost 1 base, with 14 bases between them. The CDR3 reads CASSSRGSGSYEQYF. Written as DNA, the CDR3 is TGTGCCAGCAGTTCCCGGGGAAGCGGATCCTACGAGCAGTACTTC.

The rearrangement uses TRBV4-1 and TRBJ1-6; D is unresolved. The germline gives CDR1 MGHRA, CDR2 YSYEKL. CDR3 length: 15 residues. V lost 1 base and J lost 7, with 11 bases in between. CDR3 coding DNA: TGCGCCAGCAGCCAAGTGGAGAGCTGGAATTCACCCCTCCACTTT. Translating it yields CASSQVESWNSPLHF.

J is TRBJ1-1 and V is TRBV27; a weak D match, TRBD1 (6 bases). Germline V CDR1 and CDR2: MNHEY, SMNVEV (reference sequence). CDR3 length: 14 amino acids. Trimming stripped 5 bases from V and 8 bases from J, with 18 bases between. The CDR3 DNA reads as TGTGCCAGCAGTCGATCCGGGACAAACAGAGAAGCTTTCTTT. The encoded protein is CASSRSGTNREAFF.

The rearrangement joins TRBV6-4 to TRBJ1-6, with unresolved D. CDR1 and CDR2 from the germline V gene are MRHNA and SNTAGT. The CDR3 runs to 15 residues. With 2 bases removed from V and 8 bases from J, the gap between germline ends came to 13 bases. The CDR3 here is CASSDGRSGHSPLHF. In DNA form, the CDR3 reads TGTGCCAGCAGTGACGGACGGAGCGGGCATTCACCCCTCCACTTT.

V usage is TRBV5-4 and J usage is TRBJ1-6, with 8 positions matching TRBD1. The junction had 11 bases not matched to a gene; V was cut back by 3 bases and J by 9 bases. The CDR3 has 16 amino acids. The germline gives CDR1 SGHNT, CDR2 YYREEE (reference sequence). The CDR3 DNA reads TGTGCCAGCAGCTCGGATCCTCAGGGGGCGAGTTCACCCCTCCACTTT. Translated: CASSSDPQGASSPLHF. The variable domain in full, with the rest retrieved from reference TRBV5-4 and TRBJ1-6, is ETGVTQSPTHLIKTRGQQVTLRCSSQSGHNTVSWYQQALGQGPQFIFQYYREEENGRGNFPPRFSGLQFPNYSSELNVNALELDDSALYLCASSSDPQGASSPLHFGNGTRLTVT.

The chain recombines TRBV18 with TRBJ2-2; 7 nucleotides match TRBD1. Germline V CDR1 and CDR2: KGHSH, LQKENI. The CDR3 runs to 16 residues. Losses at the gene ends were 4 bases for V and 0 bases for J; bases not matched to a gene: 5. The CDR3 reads CASSLRQGSNTGELFF. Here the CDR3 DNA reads TGTGCCAGCTCACTTCGACAGGGTTCGAACACCGGGGAGCTGTTTTTT. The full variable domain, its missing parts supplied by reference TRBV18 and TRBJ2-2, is NAGVMQNPRHLVRRRGQEARLRCSPMKGHSHVYWYRQLPEEGLKFMVYLQKENIIDESGMPKERFSAEFPKEGPSILRIQQVVRGDSAAYFCASSLRQGSNTGELFFGEGSRLTVL.

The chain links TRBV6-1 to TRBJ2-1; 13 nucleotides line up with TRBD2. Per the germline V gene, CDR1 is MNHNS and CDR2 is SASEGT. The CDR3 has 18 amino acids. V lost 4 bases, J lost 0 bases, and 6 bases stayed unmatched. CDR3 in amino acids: CASSARGLAGASYNEQFF. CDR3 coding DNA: TGTGCCAGCAGTGCTCGAGGACTAGCGGGAGCCTCCTACAATGAGCAGTTCTTC.

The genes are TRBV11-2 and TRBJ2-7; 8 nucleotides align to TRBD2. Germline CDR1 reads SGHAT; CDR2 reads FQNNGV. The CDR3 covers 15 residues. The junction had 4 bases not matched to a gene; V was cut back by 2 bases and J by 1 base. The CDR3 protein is CASSLRQRESYEQYF. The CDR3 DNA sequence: TGTGCCAGCAGCTTACGCCAGCGGGAGTCCTACGAGCAGTACTTC.

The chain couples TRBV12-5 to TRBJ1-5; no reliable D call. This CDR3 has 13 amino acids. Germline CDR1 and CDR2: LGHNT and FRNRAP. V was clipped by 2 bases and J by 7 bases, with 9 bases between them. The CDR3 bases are TGTGCTAGTGGTTTGTTGGAGGGACAGCCCCAGCATTTT. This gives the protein CASGLLEGQPQHF.

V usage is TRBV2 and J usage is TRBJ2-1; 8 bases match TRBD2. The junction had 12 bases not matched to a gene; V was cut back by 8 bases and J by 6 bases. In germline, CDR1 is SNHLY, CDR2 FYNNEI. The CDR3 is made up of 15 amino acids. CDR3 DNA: TGTGCCAGCTCCAGAAGGGGAGGACTAGCCAATGAGCAGTTCTTC. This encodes CASSRRGGLANEQFF.